The clone carrying this T cell receptor (beta chain) has ten or more counts. Antigen: not known. There are 14 residues in the CDR3. Germline V gives CDR1 DFQATT, CDR2 SNEGSKA (reference sequence). The V and J ends lost 1 base and 3 bases, in that order; junction bases with no gene match: 5. These data come from a study of T-cell reconstitution after alpha-beta-depleted transplantation in children. Study findings and constraints: Several hundred expanded graft clones reportedly gave rise to the alpha-beta T cells present about two months after transplant. It was surviving recipient T cells and thymic progenitors that gave some patients high TCRbeta diversity at day 60.

Unique molecular identifiers featured in how the TCRbeta library was prepared. MiXCR was run by TCRdb on the PCR reads, yielding one entry per CDR3 protein. This repertoire shows 700,000 or so distinct CDR3 sequences, about an eighth found once; its top ten account for around 0.76%. This receptor was obtained from a girl aged 2 to 9 with congenital amegakaryocytic thrombocytopenia, due to receive a stem cell transplant. The chain recombines TRBV20-1 with TRBJ2-5, with TRBD1 identical over 7 bases. The source material was PBMCs, sampled before TCRalphabeta/CD19-depleted stem cell transplant. The CDR3 DNA reads as TGCAGTGCTAGAGGTTCCGGGACAGAAGAGACCCAGTACTTC. It yields the protein CSARGSGTEETQYF.